The 13 T cell receptor beta chains below were found in one sample sequenced in a study of control samples from healthy donors and cancer patients. The repertoire was sequenced with immunoSEQ multiplex PCR; TCRdb's copy has only in-frame clones and lacks some. The sample yields approximately 170,000 clones, about 94% seen once. Specimen: blood. The receptors stem from a woman aged 25-40 years in good health.

The chain recombines TRBV7-9 with TRBJ2-7; 8 bases agree with TRBD2. Germline CDR1 and CDR2: SEHNR and FQNEAQ (reference sequence). This CDR3 region has 14 residues. After removal of 5 bases from V and 2 bases from J, the junction contained 5 bases not matched to a gene. For the CDR3, the DNA is TGTGCCAGCAGCGTGACTAGCGCTCCCTACGAGCAGTACTTC. Protein: CASSVTSAPYEQYF.

V is TRBV28 and J is TRBJ1-1, with 9 bases fitting TRBD1. Germline V gives CDR1 MDHEN, CDR2 SYDVKM. V gave up 2 bases and J gave up 1 base; unmatched junction bases: 5. The CDR3 sequence is 16 residues long. The CDR3 DNA sequence: TGTGCCAGCAGTTTACTCCCGGGACAGGGGAACACTGAAGCTTTCTTT. Residues: CASSLLPGQGNTEAFF. Drawing the rest from reference TRBV28 and TRBJ1-1, the complete variable domain is DVKVTQSSRYLVKRTGEKVFLECVQDMDHENMFWYRQDPGLGLRLIYFSYDVKMKEKGDIPEGYSVSREKKERFSLILESASTNQTSMYLCASSLLPGQGNTEAFFGQGTRLTVV.

The rearrangement joins TRBV27 to TRBJ2-7; D gene ambiguous. V was pared by 9 bases and J by 2 bases, with 17 bases between. Germline V CDR1 and CDR2: MNHEY, SMNVEV (reference sequence). This CDR3 has 14 amino acids. Written as DNA, the CDR3 is TGTGCCAGTCGGATGACGGTTTACACCTACGAGCAGTACTTC. This sequence encodes CASRMTVYTYEQYF.

In its sample, this clone was seen once. The rearrangement uses TRBV7-2 and TRBJ2-3; no definite D call. The germline V gene encodes CDR1 SGHTA and CDR2 FQGNSA. The CDR3 sequence is 13 residues long. Trimming cost V 4 bases and J 4 bases, with 9 bases left between them. CDR3 nucleotide sequence: TGTGCCAGCAGCTCGTCCCCCTCAGATACGCAGTATTTT. It translates to CASSSSPSDTQYF.

The J gene is TRBJ2-7, the V gene TRBV4-1; maybe TRBD2 (7 bases). Germline V gene data show CDR1 as MGHRA and CDR2 as YSYEKL. V lost 4 bases to trimming and J lost 4 bases, with 14 bases between them. CDR3 length: 14 amino acids. CDR3 in amino acids: CASSLGGAPYEQYF. The CDR3 coding sequence is TGCGCCAGCAGCCTTGGGGGGGCCCCTTACGAGCAGTACTTC.

Here the CDR3 DNA reads TGTGCCAGCAGCTTAGGTAAATCGTGGCCACTTGAGCAGTTCTTC. Translated: CASSLGKSWPLEQFF. V and J are TRBV7-9 and TRBJ2-1, with D uncertain. Deletions cut 1 base from V and 9 bases from J, with 16 bases between. The CDR3 is made up of 15 amino acids. CDR1 and CDR2 from the germline V gene are SEHNR and FQNEAQ (reference sequence).

The chain employs TRBV5-5 and TRBJ1-2; 9 positions agree with TRBD1. CDR1 and CDR2 from the germline V gene are SGHKS and YYEKEE (reference sequence). The CDR3 has 16 amino acids. With 0 bases clipped from V and 1 base from J, the junction kept 4 bases outside the gene matches. The chain's CDR3 is CASSLVNRGHNYGYTF. The CDR3 region has the DNA TGTGCCAGCAGCTTGGTAAACAGGGGGCATAACTATGGCTACACCTTC.

As to this clone: One end of the junction is discordant with germline, which a read error may explain. The sample holds other DNA sequences that translate to the same CDR3. This chain joins TRBV5-1 and TRBJ1-6; D unresolved. The CDR3 contains 16 residues. CDR1 and CDR2 from the germline V gene are SGHRS and YFSETQ. The chain's CDR3 is CASSLVPSSYNSPLHF. The DNA of the CDR3 is TGCGCCAGTAGCTTGGTCCCCAGCTCCTATAATTCACCCCTCCACTTT.

The chain is built from TRBV7-3 and TRBJ2-2, with 11 bases lining up with TRBD2. Trimming at V came to 3 bases and at J to 7 bases, leaving 7 bases not matched to a gene. The length of the CDR3 is 16 residues. The germline gives CDR1 SGHTA, CDR2 FQGTGA. The CDR3 DNA sequence: TGTGCCAGCAGCTTGCTTAGCGGGAGGGCCGGCGGGGAGCTGTTTTTT. Translation: CASSLLSGRAGGELFF.

V is TRBV30 and J is TRBJ2-3; 9 nucleotides agree with TRBD1. The V and J ends lost 8 bases and 0 bases, in that order; junction bases with no gene match: 6. The CDR3 runs to 14 residues. The germline gives CDR1 GTSNPN, CDR2 SVGIG (reference sequence). The CDR3 DNA sequence: TGTGCCAACACCGGGACAGGGAGCACAGATACGCAGTATTTT. It specifies CANTGTGSTDTQYF.

The CDR3 DNA reads as TGTGCCAGCAGTTTACGAGACAGGGGCTACAATGAGCAGTTCTTC. It yields the protein CASSLRDRGYNEQFF. The chain carries TRBV27 and TRBJ2-1; 8 bases map to TRBD1. With 2 bases clipped from V and 3 bases from J, the junction kept 3 bases outside the gene matches. This CDR3 region has 15 residues. Germline CDR1 and CDR2: MNHEY and SMNVEV (reference sequence).

J is TRBJ2-5 and V is TRBV15; D is possibly TRBD1 or TRBD2 (5 bases each). Germline loops: CDR1 LNHNV, CDR2 YYDKDF (reference sequence). This CDR3 has 18 amino acids. The germline V and J ends were trimmed by 4 bases and 4 bases, with 25 bases remaining between them. The CDR3: CATSTGPNSESRGETQYF. The CDR3 region has the DNA TGTGCCACCAGCACGGGACCGAACTCGGAGTCCCGGGGAGAGACCCAGTACTTC.

V usage is TRBV5-1 and J usage is TRBJ1-3; TRBD1 matches at 8 bases. The CDR3 has 14 amino acids. The germline gives CDR1 SGHRS, CDR2 YFSETQ. The V gene end was trimmed by 4 bases and the J gene end by 8 bases; junction bases not matched to a gene: 8. The CDR3 sequence is CASSPGTGGDTIYF. The CDR3 coding sequence is TGCGCCAGCAGCCCCGGGACAGGAGGGGACACCATATATTTT.